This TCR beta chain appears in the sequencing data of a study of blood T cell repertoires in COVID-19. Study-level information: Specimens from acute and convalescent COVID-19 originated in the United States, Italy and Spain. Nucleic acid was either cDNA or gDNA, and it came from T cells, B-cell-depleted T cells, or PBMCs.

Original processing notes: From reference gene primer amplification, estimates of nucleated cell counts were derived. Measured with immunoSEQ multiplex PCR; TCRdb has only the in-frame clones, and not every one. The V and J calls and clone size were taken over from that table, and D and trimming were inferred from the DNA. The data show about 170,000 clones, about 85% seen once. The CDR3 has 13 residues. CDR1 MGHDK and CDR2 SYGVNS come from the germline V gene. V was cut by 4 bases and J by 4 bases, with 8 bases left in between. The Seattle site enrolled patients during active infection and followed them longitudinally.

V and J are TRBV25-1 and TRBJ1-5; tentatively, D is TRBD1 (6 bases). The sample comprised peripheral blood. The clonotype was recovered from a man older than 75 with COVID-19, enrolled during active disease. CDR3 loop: CASSGRGNQPQHF. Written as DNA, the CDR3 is TGTGCCAGCAGTGGCAGGGGTAATCAGCCCCAGCATTTT.